The TCR beta chain described here comes from a study of CD8+CD57+ T cells in acquired aplastic anemia. Turning to the study itself: Sorted CD4+ and CD8+ cells gave an average of approximately 3 ug of DNA. Points from the study as a whole: A set of around 30 CD8+ CDR3 sequences was shared between patients and controls, and these sequences appeared highly expressed in patients.

CDR1 is MNHNS and CDR2 is SASEGT in the germline V gene. This CDR3 contains 13 residues. V was clipped by 9 bases and J by 6 bases; unmatched bases: 9. This clonotype came up many times. The antigen is unknown. For CDR3 and TCR beta VDJ profiling, genomic DNA was the template used. TCRdb re-called the reads through MiXCR, storing one row per CDR3 protein. This sample has about 160,000 distinct CDR3 sequences, with around 40% found just once. The sequencing sample was made of sorted CD4+, CD8+, or CD8+CD57+ T cells (not recorded which) from PBMCs. This chain joins TRBV6-1 and TRBJ2-3; 7 positions match TRBD2. This receptor was identified in a human donor in good health. The CDR3 spells CARNGEGRDTQYF. The DNA for the CDR3 is TGTGCCAGAAATGGGGAGGGTAGGGATACGCAGTATTTT.